Below are 23 T cell receptor beta chains sequenced from a single sample in a study of regulatory T cells in long-lasting Graves disease listed by TCRdb under 2021. Library prep was done by multiplex PCR. Sequenced on an Illumina HiSeq 4000. CDR3 regions were amplified by Arm-PCR with iRepertoire HTBI primers to construct TCR beta libraries. The public reads were quality trimmed at Q25 with fastp and then assembled into clones with MiXCR by TCRdb, keeping productive beta chains. Identical CDR3 protein sequences are pooled into one entry, listed with their most common genes and DNA. For this sample the table gives 400,000 to 500,000 distinct CDR3 sequences, of which roughly 23% were detected only once. The ten largest make up roughly an eighth of the sample. The label giving this sample's time point can be read as: persistent/refractory GD, antithyroid drugs over 5 years with positive TRAb. For both TCR sequencing and RNA sequencing, RNA was extracted from PBMCs in TRIzol.

This material consisted of peripheral blood mononuclear cells (PBMCs), taken when the disease was refractory, from a patient treated with antithyroid drugs. Source of these receptors: a female donor with Graves disease.

This clonotype was counted at least ten times. This chain joins TRBV27 and TRBJ1-1, with TRBD1 matching over 10 bases. With 4 bases clipped from V and 5 bases from J, the junction kept 4 bases outside the gene matches. The germline V gene encodes CDR1 MNHEY and CDR2 SMNVEV (reference sequence). The length of the CDR3 is 14 residues. CDR3 region: CASSWTGGVTEAFF. In DNA form, the CDR3 reads TGTGCCAGCAGTTGGACAGGGGGGGTGACTGAAGCTTTCTTT.

The V gene is TRBV3-1, the J gene TRBJ1-4; 7 nucleotides line up with TRBD1. Gene TRBJ1-6 matches the end of the DNA better, so the J call may be wrong. Germline CDR1 reads LGHDT; CDR2 reads YNNKEL (reference sequence). There are 16 residues in the CDR3. The CDR3 DNA reads TGTGCCAGCAGCCAAGGGTCACAGGGGTCGTCGTTACCCCTCCACTTT. Protein: CASSQGSQGSSLPLHF.

The J gene is TRBJ1-4, the V gene TRBV11-2, with TRBD1 matching 7 bases. The germline gives CDR1 SGHAT, CDR2 FQNNGV. The length of the CDR3 is 15 residues. Losses at the gene ends were 3 bases for V and 7 bases for J; bases not matched to a gene: 8. The CDR3 nucleotides are TGTGCCAGCAGCTTGACAGGGATGCCGGGTGAAAAACTGTTTTTT. Translation: CASSLTGMPGEKLFF.

This chain connects TRBV6-1 to TRBJ2-1; tentative D call: TRBD1 (6 bases). The CDR3 is 15 residues long. Between the trimmed V and J ends, which lost 0 bases and 4 bases, there was a span of 10 bases. CDR1 is MNHNS and CDR2 is SASEGT in the germline V gene. CDR3 sequence reads: CASSEAGTIYNEQFF. CDR3 nucleotides: TGTGCCAGCAGTGAAGCCGGGACAATTTACAATGAGCAGTTCTTC.

The V gene is TRBV28, the J gene TRBJ2-1, with 9 positions matching TRBD2. With V trimmed by 5 bases and J by 0 bases, 8 bases remained unmatched. Germline V gives CDR1 MDHEN, CDR2 SYDVKM. The CDR3 length is 17 residues. This CDR3 is CASSPRTSVSSYNEQFF. In DNA, the CDR3 is TGTGCCAGCAGTCCCCGGACTAGCGTCAGCTCCTACAATGAGCAGTTCTTC.

This sequence joins TRBV24-1 and TRBJ2-3; 12 positions match TRBD1. The CDR3 length is 14 residues. Looked up from germline, CDR1 is KGHDR and CDR2 is SFDVKD. V shed 3 bases, J shed 9 bases, and the junction held 3 bases outside the gene matches. CDR3 nucleotides: TGTGCCACCAGTGATGGGGACAGGGGGCGGACGCAGTATTTT. This encodes CATSDGDRGRTQYF.

At least ten counts were recorded for this clonotype. The chain is built from TRBV6-9 and TRBJ1-6, with 7 positions matching TRBD1. Germline V CDR1 and CDR2: MNHGY, SVAAGI. J was trimmed by 9 bases and V by 3 bases; bases with no gene match: 8. This CDR3 contains 15 residues. The CDR3 bases are TGTGCCAGCAGTTACTCGAAGGGGGCCGGTTCACCCCTCCACTTT. This codes for CASSYSKGAGSPLHF.

The rearrangement links TRBV19 to TRBJ2-4; 16 bases agree with TRBD2. J was trimmed by 0 bases and V by 9 bases; bases with no gene match: 14. The CDR3 runs 20 residues. Germline V gives CDR1 LNHDA, CDR2 SQIVND (reference sequence). In nucleotides, the CDR3 is TGTGCCAGCGCTGCGGGGACTAGCGGGAGGGCCTTCCTAGCCAAAAACATTCAGTACTTC. Amino acid sequence: CASAAGTSGRAFLAKNIQYF.

The chain combines TRBV29-1 with TRBJ1-4, with D uncertain. This CDR3 has 14 amino acids. V gave up 2 bases and J gave up 2 bases, with 9 bases separating them. The germline V gene encodes CDR1 SQVTM and CDR2 ANQGSEA. The CDR3 DNA is TGCAGCGTTGAACATCGCGGGACTAATGAAAAACTGTTTTTT. It codes for CSVEHRGTNEKLFF.

Turning to this clonotype: A read error may produce the germline difference seen at one junction end. CDR3 DNA sequence: TGTGCCAGCAGTGAGCAGGAGGGATTTAATGAAAGACTGTTTTTT. Protein: CASSEQEGFNERLFF. The chain uses TRBV6-2 or TRBV6-3 and TRBJ1-4; D unresolved. From germline, CDR1 is MNHEY and CDR2 SVGEGT. The CDR3 has 15 amino acids.

This clonotype showed up just a few times. The chain is built from TRBV15 and TRBJ1-6; no clear D gene. The V gene's germline CDR1 is LNHNV and CDR2 YYDKDF (reference sequence). CDR3 length equals 18 residues. The V end was cut by 1 base, the J end by 0 bases, with 13 bases between. CDR3 in amino acids: CATSRGAKGSSYNSPLHF. DNA for the CDR3: TGTGCCACCAGCAGAGGGGCTAAAGGGAGCTCCTATAATTCACCCCTCCACTTT.

This clonotype was picked up a small number of times. The CDR3 loop is CASSSRPTSGRETQYF. CDR3 coding DNA: TGCGCCAGCAGTTCCCGTCCTACTAGCGGGAGAGAGACCCAGTACTTC. The V and J genes are TRBV10-1 and TRBJ2-5, with 11 bases lining up with TRBD2. The CDR3 runs to 16 residues. With V trimmed by 5 bases and J by 4 bases, 9 bases remained unmatched. The germline V gene has CDR1 WNHNN and CDR2 SYGVQD (reference sequence).

This clonotype was recorded at least ten times. The chain carries TRBV20-1 and TRBJ1-2; the D gene is possibly TRBD1 (6 bases). The germline V gene has CDR1 DFQATT and CDR2 SNEGSKA (reference sequence). The V end was cut by 5 bases, the J end by 8 bases, with 12 bases between. The CDR3 totals 11 residues. The DNA for the CDR3 is TGCAGTGCTGAGCAGGGGCGGGGCTACACCTTC. Protein sequence: CSAEQGRGYTF.

This clonotype was seen ten or more times. V is TRBV11-1 and J is TRBJ2-5; D is unresolved. V was shortened by 5 bases and J by 6 bases, with 19 bases between the two germline ends. CDR1 and CDR2 (germline): SGHAT, FQDESV (reference sequence). The CDR3 runs to 15 residues. CDR3 loop: CASSRDGLSGKTQYF. DNA of the CDR3: TGTGCCAGCAGCCGAGATGGGCTGTCTGGGAAGACCCAGTACTTC.

This clonotype appeared many times. The chain joins TRBV20-1 to TRBJ1-1; D is perhaps TRBD1 (6 bases). Deletions cut 3 bases from V and 6 bases from J, with 11 bases between. Germline V gene lookup returns CDR1 DFQATT and CDR2 SNEGSKA (reference sequence). The CDR3 sequence is 12 residues long. The CDR3 DNA sequence: TGCAGTGCTAGTCAGGGGTTGGCTGAAGCTTTCTTT. Encoded protein: CSASQGLAEAFF.

The gene calls are TRBV19 and TRBJ1-5; a weak D match, TRBD1 (6 bases). The V and J ends lost 8 bases and 6 bases respectively, with 14 bases between them. The V gene's germline CDR1 is LNHDA and CDR2 SQIVND (reference sequence). The CDR3 is made up of 13 amino acids. The CDR3 is CASEQGLRQPQHF. The CDR3 DNA reads as TGTGCCAGTGAACAGGGACTACGTCAGCCCCAGCATTTT.

This clonotype was counted a few times. This chain connects TRBV28 to TRBJ2-1, with 8 bases aligning to TRBD2. CDR1 and CDR2 (germline): MDHEN, SYDVKM. The V and J ends lost 0 bases and 2 bases, in that order; junction bases with no gene match: 9. There are 18 residues in the CDR3. The CDR3 region has the DNA TGTGCCAGCAGTTTATGGCAACTAGCGGAAATCCCCTACAATGAGCAGTTCTTC. Its translation: CASSLWQLAEIPYNEQFF.

The sample holds many counts of this clonotype. The chain has TRBV7-2 and TRBJ1-5; D is unresolved. There are 15 residues in the CDR3. CDR1 and CDR2 (germline): SGHTA, FQGNSA. The V end lost 2 bases, the J end lost 1 base, and 9 bases lay between the germline ends. DNA for the CDR3: TGTGCCAGCAGCTTAAGCATTTCGAGCAATCAGCCCCAGCATTTT. Protein sequence: CASSLSISSNQPQHF. The full variable domain, completed using reference TRBV7-2 and TRBJ1-5, is GAGVSQSPSNKVTEKGKDVELRCDPISGHTALYWYRQSLGQGLEFLIYFQGNSAPDKSGLPSDRFSAERTGGSVSTLTIQRTQQEDSAVYLCASSLSISSNQPQHFGDGTRLSIL.

Many counts were recorded for this clonotype. The CDR3 loop reads CASSRGTVEFYEQYF. CDR3 DNA: TGTGCCAGCAGCCGTGGGACAGTAGAGTTCTACGAGCAGTACTTC. The chain recombines TRBV28 with TRBJ2-7; 7 bases are shared with TRBD1. J gave up 3 bases and V 6 bases, and 11 bases lay outside the gene matches. The CDR3 spans 15 residues. CDR1 and CDR2 (germline): MDHEN, SYDVKM.

Concerning this clonotype: A much bigger clone sits one base away, suggesting this may be a read error. This chain links TRBV6-1 with TRBJ2-2; 14 positions match TRBD2. The CDR3 consists of 18 residues. V shed 7 bases and J 8 bases; nucleotides not matched to a gene: 15. CDR1 is MNHNS and CDR2 is SASEGT in the germline V gene. Written as DNA, the CDR3 is TGTGCCAGCATAAACCCACCCGGGACTAGCGGGAGATTAGGGGAGCTGTTTTTT. Protein: CASINPPGTSGRLGELFF.

This clonotype was recorded many times. V is TRBV6-1 and J is TRBJ2-2; 8 bases match TRBD2. The CDR3 loop spans 17 amino acids. Germline V gene data show CDR1 as MNHNS and CDR2 as SASEGT. Trimming at V came to 7 bases and at J to 7 bases, leaving 17 bases not matched to a gene. The CDR3 region has the DNA TGTGCCAGCAAGAAACCAACTAGCGGTGTATTTGGCGGGGAGCTGTTTTTT. Translating it yields CASKKPTSGVFGGELFF.

Details on this clonotype: Since a much larger clone is just one base distant, this may be a read error. The chain joins TRBV19 to TRBJ2-2, with 8 nucleotides matching TRBD1. Germline V gives CDR1 LNHDA, CDR2 SQIVND (reference sequence). CDR3 length: 16 residues. CDR3 residues: CASSARQGTTTGELLF. Here the CDR3 DNA reads TGTGCCAGTAGTGCCCGACAGGGGACGACCACCGGGGAGCTGCTTTTT.

This chain links TRBV20-1 with TRBJ1-6, with a possible D match to TRBD1 (5 bases). Per the germline V gene, CDR1 is DFQATT and CDR2 is SNEGSKA (reference sequence). V lost 6 bases to trimming and J lost 0 bases, with 12 bases between them. The CDR3 is made up of 15 amino acids. In nucleotides, the CDR3 is TGCAGTGCCGACGGGGGGAGCTCCTATAATTCACCCCTCCACTTT. The encoded protein is CSADGGSSYNSPLHF.